These 10 T cell receptor beta chains came from one sample sequenced in a study of cytomegalovirus exposure and HLA in healthy donors (TCRdb year 2017). Library preparation used the immunoSEQ multiplex PCR assay. A mixture of 60 forward primers for TCR Vbeta segments and 13 reverse primers for TCR Jbeta segments was used in the multiplex PCR. Not all clones reach the TCRdb copy of this immuneACCESS table, which keeps in-frame sequences only. Checked studies attribute under half of the gap to unresolved V genes and leave the rest unexplained. Within this sample are under 150,000 clones, with almost 80% of them counted one time only. Clones ranked in the top ten supply about 6.9% of the sample. The specimen was PBMCs. All receptors come from a woman aged 40-49 years in good health and CMV-seropositive.

Regarding this clone: This CDR3 is also generated by other DNA sequences in the sample. The CDR3 spells CASSIGRGTEAFF. The CDR3 DNA sequence: TGTGCCAGTAGTATAGGAAGGGGAACTGAAGCTTTCTTT. J is TRBJ1-1 and V is TRBV19; D is possibly TRBD1 (5 bases). The V gene lost 1 base and the J gene lost 5 bases, with 8 bases spanning the gap. Germline CDR1 is LNHDA and CDR2 is SQIVND (reference sequence). The CDR3 consists of 13 residues.

The chain joins TRBV9 to TRBJ1-3; D possibly corresponds to TRBD1 (6 bases). The CDR3 covers 15 residues. Trimming cost V 4 bases and J 5 bases, with 16 bases left between them. From germline, CDR1 is SGDLS and CDR2 YYNGEE. The CDR3 bases are TGTGCCAGCAGCAAGTTTCCAGGGGAACGAAACACCATATATTTT. Its translation is CASSKFPGERNTIYF. The variable domain in full, completed from reference TRBV9 and TRBJ1-3, reads DSGVTQTPKHLITATGQRVTLRCSPRSGDLSVYWYQQSLDQGLQFLIQYYNGEERAKGNILERFSAQQFPDLHSELNLSSLELGDSALYFCASSKFPGERNTIYFGEGSWLTVV.

This clone turned up a few times. The V call is TRBV6-1, the J call TRBJ1-2, with D hard to call. CDR1 and CDR2 (germline): MNHNS, SASEGT. CDR3 size: 14 residues. V shed 6 bases and J shed 2 bases, with 13 bases lying between them. CDR3 loop: CASRTLPGNYGYTF. The DNA for the CDR3 is TGTGCCAGCAGGACCCTTCCGGGAAACTATGGCTACACCTTC.

The CDR3 region has the DNA TGTGCCAGCAGCTCGGGACTGTATCGATACAATGAGCAGTTCTTC. Amino acid sequence: CASSSGLYRYNEQFF. V gene TRBV7-2 combines with J gene TRBJ2-1, with D tentatively TRBD2 (6 bases). The V end was cut by 4 bases, the J end by 4 bases, with 14 bases between. This CDR3 comprises 15 residues. In germline, CDR1 is SGHTA, CDR2 FQGNSA.

The chain carries TRBV5-4 and TRBJ1-6; D remains ambiguous. Germline CDR1 is SGHNT and CDR2 is YYREEE (reference sequence). The CDR3 totals 17 residues. V dropped 5 bases and J dropped 0 bases, with 15 bases sitting between them. The CDR3 region has the DNA TGTGCCAGCAGTATGGACTTCCCGAGCTCCTATAATTCACCCCTCCACTTT. Protein product: CASSMDFPSSYNSPLHF.

This rearrangement joins TRBV9 to TRBJ2-7; TRBD1 is a possible D gene (5 bases). CDR1 and CDR2 (germline): SGDLS, YYNGEE. There are 14 residues in the CDR3. Trimming pared 0 bases from V and 4 bases from J, leaving 11 bases between. CDR3 amino acids: CASSVGRELYEQYF. Here the CDR3 DNA reads TGTGCCAGCAGCGTAGGCAGGGAATTGTACGAGCAGTACTTC.

This clone was observed a few times. The gene calls are TRBV4-1 and TRBJ2-7; 7 bases line up with TRBD2. With 4 bases clipped from V and 4 bases from J, the junction kept 10 bases outside the gene matches. Germline V gives CDR1 MGHRA, CDR2 YSYEKL. This CDR3 spans 15 amino acids. The DNA for the CDR3 is TGCGCCAGCAGCCCCGGAATGAGGGGAGGGTACGAGCAGTACTTC. Amino acid sequence: CASSPGMRGGYEQYF.

This chain uses TRBV6-6 with TRBJ2-7; a possible D gene is TRBD1 (6 bases). Trimming shortened V by 5 bases and J by 2 bases, and 7 bases separated the two germline ends. Germline-derived CDR1 and CDR2 are MNHNY and SVGAGI (reference sequence). The CDR3 is made up of 12 amino acids. CDR3 protein: CASSRDTYEQYF. Here the CDR3 DNA reads TGTGCCAGCAGTAGGGACACCTACGAGCAGTACTTC.

The chain combines TRBV6-5 with TRBJ1-2; 9 bases align to TRBD1. V trimming: 7 bases; J trimming: 3 bases; junction bases outside the gene matches: 6. The CDR3 is made up of 14 amino acids. Germline lookup yields CDR1 MNHEY and CDR2 SVGAGI. CDR3 loop: CASKAGTGYYGYTF. CDR3 sequence (DNA): TGTGCCAGCAAAGCCGGGACAGGGTACTATGGCTACACCTTC.

In its sample, this clone was seen once. This rearrangement joins TRBV7-9 to TRBJ2-3; 10 nucleotides align to TRBD1. V lost 7 bases, J lost 3 bases, and 7 bases stayed unmatched. This CDR3 contains 15 residues. Per germline, CDR1 SEHNR and CDR2 FQNEAQ (reference sequence). The CDR3 DNA reads TGTGCCAGCACTCCCGGGACAGGGGTTACAGATACGCAGTATTTT. Its protein is CASTPGTGVTDTQYF. The entire variable domain, with the rest obtained from reference TRBV7-9 and TRBJ2-3, is as follows: DTGVSQNPRHKITKRGQNVTFRCDPISEHNRLYWYRQTLGQGPEFLTYFQNEAQLEKSRLLSDRFSAERPKGSFSTLEIQRTEQGDSAMYLCASTPGTGVTDTQYFGPGTRLTVL.